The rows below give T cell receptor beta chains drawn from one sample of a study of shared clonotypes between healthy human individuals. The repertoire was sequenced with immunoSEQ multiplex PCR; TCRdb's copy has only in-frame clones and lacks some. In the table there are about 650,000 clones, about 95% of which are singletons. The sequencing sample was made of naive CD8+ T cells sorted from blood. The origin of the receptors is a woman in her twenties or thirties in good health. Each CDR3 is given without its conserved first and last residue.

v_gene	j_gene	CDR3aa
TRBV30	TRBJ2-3	AWNRLAGTDTQY
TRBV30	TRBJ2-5	AWGPVVETQY
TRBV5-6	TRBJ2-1	ASRLLAGGRNEQF
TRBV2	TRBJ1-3	ASSEGRSGWSGNTIY
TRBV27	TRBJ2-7	ASKTRDSRPYEQY
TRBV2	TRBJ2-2	ATRGTSGSSGELF
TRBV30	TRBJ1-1	AWSEGVNTEAF
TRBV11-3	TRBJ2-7	ASSFPGSYEQY
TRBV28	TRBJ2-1	ASSLFDGTSGREYNEQF
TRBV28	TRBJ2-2	ASSLIAGELF
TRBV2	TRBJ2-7	ASSERLAGVITYEQY
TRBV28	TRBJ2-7	ASSFSGGSSYEQY
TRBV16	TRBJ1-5	ASRGGTGNQPQH
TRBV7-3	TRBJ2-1	ASSLNPSDNEQF
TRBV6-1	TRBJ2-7	ASSEFGSYEQY
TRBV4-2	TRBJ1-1	ASSQGGGHTEAF
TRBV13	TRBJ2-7	ASSFRDYEQY
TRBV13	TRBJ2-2	ASSRGSYNTGELF
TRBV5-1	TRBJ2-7	ASSQTSGTYEQY
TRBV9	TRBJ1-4	ASSDGIETGKLF
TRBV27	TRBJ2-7	ASSLTSGSTYEQY
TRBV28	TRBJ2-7	ASSHTGNPYEQY
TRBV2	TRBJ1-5	ASSEGQGNQPQH
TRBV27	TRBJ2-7	ASSLGGGYEQY
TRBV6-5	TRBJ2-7	ASSYFQGSEQY
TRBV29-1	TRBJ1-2	SVIIDRGYGYT
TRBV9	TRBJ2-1	ASGDSPYNEQF
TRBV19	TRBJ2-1	ASSPPLAVSYNEQF
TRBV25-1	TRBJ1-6	ASSTQGKPLH
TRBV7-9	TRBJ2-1	ASMSTGTRAYNEQF
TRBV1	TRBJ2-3	TSSPGGGTSGGGSTDTQY
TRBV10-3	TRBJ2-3	AISESPTDTQY
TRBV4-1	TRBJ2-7	ASSQGAQTYEQY
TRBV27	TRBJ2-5	ASSLAPQETQY
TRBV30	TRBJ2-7	AWSVSVGSEQY
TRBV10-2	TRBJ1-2	ASSELQGLNYGYT
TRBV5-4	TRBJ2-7	ASSPDGLAGLLEQY
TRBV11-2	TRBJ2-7	ASSASWGLASYEQY
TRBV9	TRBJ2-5	ASSVSGGLETQY
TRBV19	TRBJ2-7	ASSGLAGAPYEQY
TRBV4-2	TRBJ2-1	ASSQGLAGGYEQF
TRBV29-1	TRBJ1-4	SVSAGFGGRKLF